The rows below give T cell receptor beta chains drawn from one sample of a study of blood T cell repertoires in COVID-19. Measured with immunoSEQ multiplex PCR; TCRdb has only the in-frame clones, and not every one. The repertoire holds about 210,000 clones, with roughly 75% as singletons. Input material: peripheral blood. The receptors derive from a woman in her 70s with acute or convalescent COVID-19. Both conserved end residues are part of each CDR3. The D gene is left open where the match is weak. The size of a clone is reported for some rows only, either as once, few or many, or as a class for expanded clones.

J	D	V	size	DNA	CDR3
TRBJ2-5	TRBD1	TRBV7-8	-	TGTGCCAGCAGCTACTACAGGGGACGGGGAGAGACCCAGTACTTC	CASSYYRGRGETQYF
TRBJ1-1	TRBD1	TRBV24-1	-	TGTGCCACCAGGGACAGGGGGCGTTTTGCCACTGAAGCTTTCTTT	CATRDRGRFATEAFF
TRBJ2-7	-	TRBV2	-	TGTGCCAGCAAGGCGGGCGGAACTATGTACGAGCAGTACTTC	CASKAGGTMYEQYF
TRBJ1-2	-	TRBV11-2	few	TGTGCCAGCAGCTTCCTCGGGACAAACTATGGCTACACCTTC	CASSFLGTNYGYTF
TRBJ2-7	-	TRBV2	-	TGTGCCAGCAGTGCGGGGGGGACAGGGTCCTACGAGCAGTACTTC	CASSAGGTGSYEQYF
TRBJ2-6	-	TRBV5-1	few	TGCGCCAGCAAGAGTTCGGACAGTTCGCCTGGGGCCAACGTCCTGACTTTC	CASKSSDSSPGANVLTF
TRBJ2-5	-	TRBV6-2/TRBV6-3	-	TGTGCCAGCAGTTACGACGGGTTTAGGGGGACCCAGTACTTC	CASSYDGFRGTQYF
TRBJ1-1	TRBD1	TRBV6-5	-	TGTGCCAGCAACTCGGGACAGAGCACTGAAGCTTTCTTT	CASNSGQSTEAFF
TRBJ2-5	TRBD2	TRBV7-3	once	TGTGCCAGCAGCCCGCGGGGGGTCCACGAGACCCAGTACTTC	CASSPRGVHETQYF
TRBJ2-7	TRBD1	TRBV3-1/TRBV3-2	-	TGTGCCAGCAGCCAAGTGTCCGGACAGGGCTACGAGCAGTACTTC	CASSQVSGQGYEQYF
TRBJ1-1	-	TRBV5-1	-	TGCGCCAGCAGCTTGGATCCAGTCTCCGCTGAAGCTTTCTTT	CASSLDPVSAEAFF
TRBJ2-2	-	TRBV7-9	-	TGTGCCAGCAGCCCCAGGACTTTAAACACCGGGGAGCTGTTTTTT	CASSPRTLNTGELFF
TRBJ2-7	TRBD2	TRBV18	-	TGTGCCAGCTCACCGACTAGCGGGGGGGCCTACGAGCAGTACTTC	CASSPTSGGAYEQYF
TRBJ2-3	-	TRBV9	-	TGTGCCAGCAGCGTAGGGCGTCCAGGGGCCAAACAAGATACGCAGTATTTT	CASSVGRPGAKQDTQYF
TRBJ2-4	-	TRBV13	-	TGTGCCAGCAGCTTGTGGTCCACGGACATTCAGTACTTC	CASSLWSTDIQYF
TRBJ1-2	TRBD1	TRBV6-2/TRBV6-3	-	TGTGCCAGCAGTTACTCGACAGGGCCCTATGGCTACACCTTC	CASSYSTGPYGYTF
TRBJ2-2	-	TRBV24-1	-	TGTGCCGCCGGGCGGGGCACCGGGGAGCTGTTTTTT	CAAGRGTGELFF
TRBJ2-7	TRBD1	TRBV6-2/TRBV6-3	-	TGTGCCAGCAGTTACTCGCAAACAGGGGGCGAGCAGTACTTC	CASSYSQTGGEQYF
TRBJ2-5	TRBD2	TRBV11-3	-	TGTGCCAGCAGCCCACGCGGGGGGGCCATTAGTGAGACCCAGTACTTC	CASSPRGGAISETQYF
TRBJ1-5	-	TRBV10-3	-	TGTGCCATCAGGACCGACAGGAATCAGCCCCAGCATTTT	CAIRTDRNQPQHF
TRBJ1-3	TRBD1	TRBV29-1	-	TGCAGCGGACGGGACAGTAGAAACACCATATATTTT	CSGRDSRNTIYF
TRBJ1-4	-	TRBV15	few	TGTGCCACCAGCAGAGGGGGGGACCGGGAAAAACTGTTTTTT	CATSRGGDREKLFF
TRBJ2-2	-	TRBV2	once	TGTGCCAGCAGCCCAGACACCGGGGAGCTGTTTTTT	CASSPDTGELFF
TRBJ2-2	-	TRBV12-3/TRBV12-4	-	TGTGCCACACTTCGGGAGCGCGGCGGGGAGCTGTTTTTT	CATLRERGGELFF
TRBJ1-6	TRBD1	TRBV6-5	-	TGTGCCAGCAGTTACACAGGGGGCGATTCACCCCTCCACTTT	CASSYTGGDSPLHF
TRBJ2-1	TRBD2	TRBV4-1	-	TGCGCCAGCGGGAGGGGGCGGGGGGGCTACAATGAGCAGTTCTTC	CASGRGRGGYNEQFF
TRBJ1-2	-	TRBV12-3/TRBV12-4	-	TGTGCCAGCAGTTTAACAGGCTATGGCTACACCTTC	CASSLTGYGYTF
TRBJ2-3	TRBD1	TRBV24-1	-	TGTGCCACCAGTGATTACAGGGGCTACACAGATACGCAGTATTTT	CATSDYRGYTDTQYF
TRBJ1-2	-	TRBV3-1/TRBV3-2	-	TGTGCCAGCACCTCCGGGGGGGTCGGCTACACCTTC	CASTSGGVGYTF
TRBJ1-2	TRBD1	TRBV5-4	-	TGTGCCAGCAGCGGCGAACAGGGGGGGTCAAACACCTTC	CASSGEQGGSNTF
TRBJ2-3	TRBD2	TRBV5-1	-	TGCGCCAGCAGCCCTATATCACTAGCGGGGGGGACAGATACGCAGTATTTT	CASSPISLAGGTDTQYF
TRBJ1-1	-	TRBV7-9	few	TGTGCCAGCAGCCTAGTAGTCACTGAAGCTTTCTTT	CASSLVVTEAFF
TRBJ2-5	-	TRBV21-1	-	TGTGCCAGCAGCAAAATCCGGTGGACTAGCGGGAATCAAGAGACCCAGTACTTC	CASSKIRWTSGNQETQYF
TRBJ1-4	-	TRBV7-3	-	TGTGCCAGCAGCCCCGGACAGAATGAAAAACTGTTTTTT	CASSPGQNEKLFF
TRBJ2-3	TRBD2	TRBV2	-	TGTGCCAGCAAAGAAGCGGGGGGTTCTACGCAGTATTTT	CASKEAGGSTQYF
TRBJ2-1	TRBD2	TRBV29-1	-	TGCAGCGTTGAAGAGGCAAATAGGCTAGCGGGGGGTAATGAGCAGTTCTTC	CSVEEANRLAGGNEQFF
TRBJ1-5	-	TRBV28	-	TGTGCCAGCAGTATACCCGACGGGAACCAGTTACATCAGCCCCAGCATTTT	CASSIPDGNQLHQPQHF
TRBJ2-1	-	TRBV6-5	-	TGTGCCAGCAGTTATGGGGGGATCGGATCCTACAATGAGCAGTTCTTC	CASSYGGIGSYNEQFF
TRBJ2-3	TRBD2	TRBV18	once	TGTGCCAGCTCACCGTCAACCGGGACTAGATTAGGGTATTTT	CASSPSTGTRLGYF
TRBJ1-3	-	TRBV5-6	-	TGTGCCAGCAGCTTATTGGGACACGGCTCTGGAAACACCATATATTTT	CASSLLGHGSGNTIYF
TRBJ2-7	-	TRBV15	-	TGTGCCACCAGCCGGGGATCAGTCGGGGCCTACGAGCAGTACTTC	CATSRGSVGAYEQYF
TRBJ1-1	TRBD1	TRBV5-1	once	TGCGCCAGCAGCCGAGCCGACAGGGCAGGTGAAGCTTTCTTT	CASSRADRAGEAFF
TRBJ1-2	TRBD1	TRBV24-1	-	TGTGCCACCAGTGATCCGGGACAGGGGAGCTATGGCTACACCTTC	CATSDPGQGSYGYTF
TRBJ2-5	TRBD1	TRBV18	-	TGTGCCAGCTCCCAGGACAGGGAGGTGCAAGAGACCCAGTACTTC	CASSQDREVQETQYF
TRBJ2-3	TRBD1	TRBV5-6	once	TGTGCCAGCAGCGGGACAGGGCTAGTCTATACGCAGTATTTT	CASSGTGLVYTQYF
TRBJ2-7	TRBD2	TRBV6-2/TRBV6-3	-	TGTGCCAGCAGTGGACCGACTAGCGGGGGGCGGTCTCGATACGAGCAGTACTTC	CASSGPTSGGRSRYEQYF
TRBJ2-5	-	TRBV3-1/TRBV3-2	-	TGTGCCAGCAGCCAAAACTGGGGGGGCTCGGATGAGACCCAGTACTTC	CASSQNWGGSDETQYF
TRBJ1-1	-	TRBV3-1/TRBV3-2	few	TGTGCCAGCAGCCAAGGTGGCAGGGGAAACACTGAAGCTTTCTTT	CASSQGGRGNTEAFF
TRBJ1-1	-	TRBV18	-	TGTGCCAGCTCTCCCGGACAGCAGACTGAAGCTTTCTTT	CASSPGQQTEAFF
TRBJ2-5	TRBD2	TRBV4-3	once	TGCGCCAGCAGCCTCGACGCTAGCGGGGGGGCCCTGGAGACCCAGTACTTC	CASSLDASGGALETQYF